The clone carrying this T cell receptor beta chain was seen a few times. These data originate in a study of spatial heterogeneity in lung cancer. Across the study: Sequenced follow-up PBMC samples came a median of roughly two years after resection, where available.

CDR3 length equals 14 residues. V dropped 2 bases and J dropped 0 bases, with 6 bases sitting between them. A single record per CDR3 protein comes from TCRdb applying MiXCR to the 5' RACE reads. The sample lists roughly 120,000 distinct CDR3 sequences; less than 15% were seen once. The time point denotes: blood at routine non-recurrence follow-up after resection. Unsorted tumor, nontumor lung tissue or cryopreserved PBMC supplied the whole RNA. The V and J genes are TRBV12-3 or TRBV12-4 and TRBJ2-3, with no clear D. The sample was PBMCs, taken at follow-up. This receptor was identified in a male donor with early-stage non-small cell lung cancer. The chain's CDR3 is CASSLWASTDTQYF. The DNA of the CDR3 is TGTGCCAGCAGTTTATGGGCGAGCACAGATACGCAGTATTTT.